These 5 T cell receptor beta chains came from one sample sequenced in a study of pediatric ulcerative colitis (dated by TCRdb to between 2019 and 2020). The method was the immunoSEQ multiplex PCR assay. TCRdb stores this immuneACCESS table with in-frame sequences only. Part of the clones is absent; in the studies checked, under half of the shortfall reflects unresolved V genes, and no reason is known for the rest. The sample yields around 37,000 clones; 65% to 85% were counted once. The top ten constitute 7.5% to 9% of the sample. During colonoscopy, one to two pinch biopsies were obtained from the rectum for research purposes. Input material: gut tissue. Receptor source: a boy between 10 and 17 years old with severe ulcerative colitis.

The chain links TRBV18 to TRBJ1-2, with D unclear. Trimming removed 3 bases at V and 1 base at J, with 6 bases between. The CDR3 loop spans 13 amino acids. Germline V lookup: CDR1 KGHSH, CDR2 LQKENI. Here the CDR3 reads CASSPGNNYGYTF. CDR3 coding DNA: TGTGCCAGCTCACCTGGCAATAACTATGGCTACACCTTC.

The chain recombines TRBV6-5 with TRBJ1-2, with D maybe TRBD1 (5 bases). CDR1 is MNHEY and CDR2 is SVGAGI in the germline V gene. The V gene lost 6 bases and the J gene lost 2 bases, with 16 bases spanning the gap. CDR3 size: 15 residues. CDR3 nucleotides: TGTGCCAGCAGGGGTTCCCCGCGGGGGAACTATGGCTACACCTTC. Its protein product is CASRGSPRGNYGYTF.

In its sample, this clone was seen once. The CDR3 DNA reads TGTGCCAGCAGTTTTCACCCTCGTCAGGGGAATGAAAAACTGTTTTTT. This gives the protein CASSFHPRQGNEKLFF. The chain couples TRBV27 to TRBJ1-4, with D tentatively TRBD1 (6 bases). Between the trimmed V and J ends, which lost 3 bases and 5 bases, there was a span of 16 bases. CDR3 length: 16 residues. Germline CDR1 reads MNHEY; CDR2 reads SMNVEV (reference sequence).

The genes are TRBV6-1 and TRBJ2-7; D is ambiguous. Germline loops: CDR1 MNHNS, CDR2 SASEGT. This CDR3 comprises 14 residues. Trimming stripped 1 base from V and 0 bases from J, with 7 bases between. CDR3: CASSEGGISYEQYF. The CDR3 DNA is TGTGCCAGCAGTGAAGGGGGTATCTCCTACGAGCAGTACTTC.

The chain couples TRBV29-1 to TRBJ2-1; TRBD2 might be the D (5 bases). The CDR3 length is 14 residues. The V end was cut by 4 bases, the J end by 7 bases, with 17 bases between. Germline CDR1 and CDR2: SQVTM and ANQGSEA. The CDR3 loop is CSVGPRGLGNEQFF. DNA for the CDR3: TGCAGCGTTGGTCCTCGAGGGTTGGGGAATGAGCAGTTCTTC.